A single sample gave rise to the 2 T cell receptor beta chains below, sequenced in a study of post-analysis software for immune sequencing data. Study-level findings and limits: A handful of TRBV segments appeared more often in patients than in controls, and TRBV5-6, TRBV5-1 and TRBV20-1 were among these.

The TCR beta cDNA libraries carried unique molecular identifiers. TCRdb re-derived calls from the PCR reads in MiXCR, one entry per CDR3 protein. Altogether about 200,000 distinct CDR3 sequences are present, approximately 29% being singletons, with the ten largest covering approximately 3.6%. These receptors have no known antigen. The specimen was blood. All receptors come from a girl between 2 and 17 years old with multiple sclerosis.

Comments on this clonotype: A much larger clone differs from this one at a single base, so this may be a read error. The chain employs TRBV6-2 or TRBV6-3 and TRBJ2-7, with D tentatively TRBD1 (5 bases). The germline V and J ends were trimmed by 1 base and 2 bases, with 12 bases remaining between them. Germline-derived CDR1 and CDR2 are MNHEY and SVGEGT. The CDR3 covers 15 residues. As DNA, the CDR3 is TGTGCCAGCAGTTACTGGGCAGGGCGGACCTACGAGCAGTACTTC. Residues: CASSYWAGRTYEQYF.

This clonotype has only a few counts. The chain couples TRBV20-1 to TRBJ1-1; 7 bases align to TRBD1. Germline V lookup: CDR1 DFQATT, CDR2 SNEGSKA (reference sequence). With V trimmed by 3 bases and J by 4 bases, 5 bases remained unmatched. The CDR3 covers 13 residues. The CDR3 nucleotides read TGCAGTGCTAGGGTCCCAGGGGGCACTGAAGCTTTCTTT. Translation gives CSARVPGGTEAFF.